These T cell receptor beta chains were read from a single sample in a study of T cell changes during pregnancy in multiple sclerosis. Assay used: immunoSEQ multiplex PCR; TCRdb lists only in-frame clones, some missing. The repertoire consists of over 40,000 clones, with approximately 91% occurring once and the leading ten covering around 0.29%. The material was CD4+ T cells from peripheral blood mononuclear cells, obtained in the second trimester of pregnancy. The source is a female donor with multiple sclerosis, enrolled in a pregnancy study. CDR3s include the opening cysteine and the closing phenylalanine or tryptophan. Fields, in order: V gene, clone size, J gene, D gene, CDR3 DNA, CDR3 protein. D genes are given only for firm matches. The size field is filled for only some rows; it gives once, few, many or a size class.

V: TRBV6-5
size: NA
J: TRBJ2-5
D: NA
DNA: TGTGCCAGCAGTTACTCGTACAGGGAAGAGACCCAGTACTTC
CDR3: CASSYSYREETQYF

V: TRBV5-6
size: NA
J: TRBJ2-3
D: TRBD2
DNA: TGTGCCAGCAGCCCGGGGACTAGCGGCACAGATACGCAGTATTTT
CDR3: CASSPGTSGTDTQYF

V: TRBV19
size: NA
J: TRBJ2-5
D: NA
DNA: TGTGCCAGTAGTACGGGGCAAGAGACCCAGTACTTC
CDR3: CASSTGQETQYF

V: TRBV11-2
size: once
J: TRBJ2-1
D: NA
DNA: TGTGCCAGCAGCCTACTAGGTCTTGAGCAGTTCTTC
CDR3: CASSLLGLEQFF

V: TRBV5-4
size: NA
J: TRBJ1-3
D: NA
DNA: TGTGCCAGCAGTACGCGGGGGAGCTCTGGAAACACCATATATTTT
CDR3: CASSTRGSSGNTIYF

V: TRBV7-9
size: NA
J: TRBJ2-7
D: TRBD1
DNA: TGTGCCAGCACCCGACAGGGATCTACCTACGAGCAGTACTTC
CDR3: CASTRQGSTYEQYF

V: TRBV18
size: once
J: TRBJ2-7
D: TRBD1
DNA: TGTGCCAGCTCACCAAGTCCAGGGGGTAACTCCTACGAGCAGTACTTC
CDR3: CASSPSPGGNSYEQYF

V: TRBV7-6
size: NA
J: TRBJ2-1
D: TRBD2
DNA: TGTGCCAGCAGCCTGGGCCTGGCGGGGGACGGCAATGAGCAGTTCTTC
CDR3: CASSLGLAGDGNEQFF

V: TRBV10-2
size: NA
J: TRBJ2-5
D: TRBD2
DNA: TGCGCCAGCAGAACTAGCGGAGGAGAGACCCAGTACTTC
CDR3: CASRTSGGETQYF

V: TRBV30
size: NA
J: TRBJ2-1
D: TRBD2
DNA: TGTGCCTGGAGTGTTACTAGCGGGAGATTCGATGAGCAGTTCTTC
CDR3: CAWSVTSGRFDEQFF

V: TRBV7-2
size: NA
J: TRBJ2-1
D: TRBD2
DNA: TGTGCCAGCAGCCCCTCAGCGGGAGGGTTTTACAATGAGCAGTTCTTC
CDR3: CASSPSAGGFYNEQFF

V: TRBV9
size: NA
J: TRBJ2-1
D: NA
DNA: TGTGCCAGCAGCGTAGCCCCACGGGGGTACAATGAGCAGTTCTTC
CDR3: CASSVAPRGYNEQFF

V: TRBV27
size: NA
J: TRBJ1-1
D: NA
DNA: TGTGCCAGCAAATTCGACGCAGGGAGGGGGAACACTGAAGCTTTCTTT
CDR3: CASKFDAGRGNTEAFF

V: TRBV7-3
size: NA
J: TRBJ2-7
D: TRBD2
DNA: TGTGCCAGCAGCCAAAAAGCCGGGACTAACTACGAGCAGTACTTC
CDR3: CASSQKAGTNYEQYF

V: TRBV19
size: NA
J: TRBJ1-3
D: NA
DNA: TGTGCCAGTAGTATGAGGGCAGGCCAACCGAGAGACTCTGGAAACACCATATATTTT
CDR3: CASSMRAGQPRDSGNTIYF

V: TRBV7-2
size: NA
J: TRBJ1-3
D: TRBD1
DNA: TGTGCCAGCAGCCCGGGGACAGGAATACTCTCTGGAAACACCATATATTTT
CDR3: CASSPGTGILSGNTIYF

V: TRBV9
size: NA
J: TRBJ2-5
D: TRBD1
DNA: TGTGCCAGCAGCGTAGCGGCAGGGGGCGGAGAGACCCAGTACTTC
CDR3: CASSVAAGGGETQYF

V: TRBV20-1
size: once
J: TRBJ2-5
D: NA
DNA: TGCAGTGCTAGGGCAGAGACCCAGTACTTC
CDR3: CSARAETQYF

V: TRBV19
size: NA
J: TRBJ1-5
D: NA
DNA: TGTGCCAGTAGTATCAACCGCGGTAATCAGCCCCAGCATTTT
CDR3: CASSINRGNQPQHF

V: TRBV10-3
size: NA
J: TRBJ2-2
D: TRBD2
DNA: TGTGCCACGGGACTAGCGGGGGGCCGAGGAACCGGGGAGCTGTTTTTT
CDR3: CATGLAGGRGTGELFF

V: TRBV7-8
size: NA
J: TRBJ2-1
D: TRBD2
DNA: TGTGCCAGCAGCTTAGCGTTAGCGGGGGGACGCAATGAGCAGTTCTTC
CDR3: CASSLALAGGRNEQFF

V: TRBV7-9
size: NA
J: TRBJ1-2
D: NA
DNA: TGTGCCAGCAGCTCCCCGCGGAGGGACCGGTACTACACCTTC
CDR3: CASSSPRRDRYYTF

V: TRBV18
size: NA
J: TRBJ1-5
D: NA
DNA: TGTGCCAGCTCACCAACGGACACTTATAGCAATCAGCCCCAGCATTTT
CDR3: CASSPTDTYSNQPQHF

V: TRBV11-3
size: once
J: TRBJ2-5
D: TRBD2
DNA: TGTGCCAGCAGCCCACCCAAATTGTGGGCGGGGGAGGGAAAGACCCAGTACTTC
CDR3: CASSPPKLWAGEGKTQYF

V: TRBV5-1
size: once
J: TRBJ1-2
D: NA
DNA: TGCGCCAGCAGCCTGGACACGAACTATGGCTACACCTTC
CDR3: CASSLDTNYGYTF

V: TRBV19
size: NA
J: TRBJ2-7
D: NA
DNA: TGTGCCAGTAATCGGGGGGCCTCTCTAGGCGAGCAGTACTTC
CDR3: CASNRGASLGEQYF

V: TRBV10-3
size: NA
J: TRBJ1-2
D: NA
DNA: TGTGCCATCAGTGAGGAAGCACCCTATGGCTACACCTTC
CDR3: CAISEEAPYGYTF

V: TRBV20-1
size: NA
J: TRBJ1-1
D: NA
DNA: TGCAGTGCACAGGCGGACACTGAAGCTTTCTTT
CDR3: CSAQADTEAFF

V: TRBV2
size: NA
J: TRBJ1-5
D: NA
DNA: TGTGCCAGCAGTGATAGGAGTGGCAATCAGCCCCAGCATTTT
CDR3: CASSDRSGNQPQHF

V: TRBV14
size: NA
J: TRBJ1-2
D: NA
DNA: TGTGCCAGCAGCCTCGCGAACAACTATGGCTACACCTTC
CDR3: CASSLANNYGYTF

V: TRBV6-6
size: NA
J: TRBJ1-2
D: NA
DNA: TGTGCCAGCAGTTTCCCCGGGGACGCGGGATACTATGGCTACACCTTC
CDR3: CASSFPGDAGYYGYTF

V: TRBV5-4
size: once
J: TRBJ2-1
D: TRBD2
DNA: TGTGCCAGCAGCTTGCCGGGACTAGCGGGCAATGAGCAGTTCTTC
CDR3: CASSLPGLAGNEQFF

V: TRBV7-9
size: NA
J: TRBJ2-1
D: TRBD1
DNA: TGTGCCAGCAGCCCGCCTACCTCGGCGCAGGGGGCTTACAATGAGCAGTTCTTC
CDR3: CASSPPTSAQGAYNEQFF

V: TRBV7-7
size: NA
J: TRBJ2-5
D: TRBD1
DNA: TGTGCCAGCAGCTTAATGACAGGGGGGGAAGAGACCCAGTACTTC
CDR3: CASSLMTGGEETQYF

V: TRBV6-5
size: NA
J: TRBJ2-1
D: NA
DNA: TGTGCCAGCAGCCAATACAATGAGCAGTTCTTC
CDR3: CASSQYNEQFF

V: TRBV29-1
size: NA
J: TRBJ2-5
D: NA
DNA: TGCAGCGTTGAAGCCTCTTATCCCCGGACAGCGTACCAAGAGACCCAGTACTTC
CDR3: CSVEASYPRTAYQETQYF

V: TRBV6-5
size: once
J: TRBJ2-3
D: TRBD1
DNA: TGTGCCAGCAGTCGACGGACAGGCGGAGATACGCAGTATTTT
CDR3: CASSRRTGGDTQYF

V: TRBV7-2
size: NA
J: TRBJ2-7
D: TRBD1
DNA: TGTGCCAGCAGCTCCCCCAGGGTGGGGACAGGGTCAACCTACGAGCAGTACTTC
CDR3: CASSSPRVGTGSTYEQYF

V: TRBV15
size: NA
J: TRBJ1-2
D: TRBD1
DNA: TGTGCCACCAGCAGAGGGGCAGGGGGCTCAAAACACTATGGCTACACCTTC
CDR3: CATSRGAGGSKHYGYTF

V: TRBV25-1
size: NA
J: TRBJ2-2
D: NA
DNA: TGTGCCAGCAGTGATCCCTCAGGGGGGCAGGGCGGGGAGCTGTTTTTT
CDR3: CASSDPSGGQGGELFF

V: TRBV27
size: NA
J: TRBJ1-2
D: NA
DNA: TGTGCCAGCAGTTCCCTTGTTTTGGGGGACTTTTATGGCTACACCTTC
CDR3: CASSSLVLGDFYGYTF

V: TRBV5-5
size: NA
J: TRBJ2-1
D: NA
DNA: TGTGCCAGCAGGTCCTCGGCAGGGGGGAACAATGAGCAGTTCTTC
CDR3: CASRSSAGGNNEQFF

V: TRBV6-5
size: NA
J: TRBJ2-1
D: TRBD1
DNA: TGTGCCAGCAGTTATGAGACAGGGGGTACGAATGAGCAGTTCTTC
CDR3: CASSYETGGTNEQFF

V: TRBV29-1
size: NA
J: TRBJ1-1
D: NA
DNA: TGCAGCGGTCAGGGGCCGTGGGGCACTGAAGCTTTCTTT
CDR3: CSGQGPWGTEAFF

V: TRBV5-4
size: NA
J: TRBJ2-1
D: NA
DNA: TGTGCCAGCAGCGACCGGGACTTTCATGAGCAGTTCTTC
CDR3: CASSDRDFHEQFF

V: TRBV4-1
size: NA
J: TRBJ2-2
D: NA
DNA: TGCGCCAGCAGCAGACTAGAGATCGGGGAGCTGTTTTTT
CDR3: CASSRLEIGELFF

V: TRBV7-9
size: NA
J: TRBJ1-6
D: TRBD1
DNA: TGTGCCAGCAGCGGGGGACAGGGCGGGTCACCCCTCCACTTT
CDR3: CASSGGQGGSPLHF

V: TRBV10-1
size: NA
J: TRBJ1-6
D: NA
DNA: TGCGCCGACAGGTTTAGCACGAATTCACCCCTCCACTTT
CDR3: CADRFSTNSPLHF

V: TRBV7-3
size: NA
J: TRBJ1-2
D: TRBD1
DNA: TGTGCCAGCAGCTTATGGGACAGGGGGGTTGACTATGGCTACACCTTC
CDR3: CASSLWDRGVDYGYTF

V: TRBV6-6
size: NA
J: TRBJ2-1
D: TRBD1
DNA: TGTGCCAGCAGTGACCAGGGGGTCAATGAGCAGTTCTTC
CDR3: CASSDQGVNEQFF

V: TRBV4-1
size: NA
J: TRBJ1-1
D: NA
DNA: TGCGCCAGCAGCCAGGAGGAGGGTGAAGCTTTCTTT
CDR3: CASSQEEGEAFF